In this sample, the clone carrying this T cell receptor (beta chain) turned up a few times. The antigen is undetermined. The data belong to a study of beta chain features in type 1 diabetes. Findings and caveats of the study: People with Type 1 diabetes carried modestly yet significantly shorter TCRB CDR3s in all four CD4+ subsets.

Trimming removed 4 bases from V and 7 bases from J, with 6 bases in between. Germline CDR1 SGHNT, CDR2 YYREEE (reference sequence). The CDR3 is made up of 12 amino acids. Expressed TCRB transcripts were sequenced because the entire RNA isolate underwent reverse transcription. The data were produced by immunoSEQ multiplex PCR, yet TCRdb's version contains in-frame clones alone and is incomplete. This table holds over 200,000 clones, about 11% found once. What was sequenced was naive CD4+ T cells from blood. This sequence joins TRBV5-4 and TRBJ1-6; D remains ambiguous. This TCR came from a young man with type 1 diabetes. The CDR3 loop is CASSLWNSPLHF. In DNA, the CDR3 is TGTGCCAGCAGCCTATGGAATTCACCCCTCCACTTT.